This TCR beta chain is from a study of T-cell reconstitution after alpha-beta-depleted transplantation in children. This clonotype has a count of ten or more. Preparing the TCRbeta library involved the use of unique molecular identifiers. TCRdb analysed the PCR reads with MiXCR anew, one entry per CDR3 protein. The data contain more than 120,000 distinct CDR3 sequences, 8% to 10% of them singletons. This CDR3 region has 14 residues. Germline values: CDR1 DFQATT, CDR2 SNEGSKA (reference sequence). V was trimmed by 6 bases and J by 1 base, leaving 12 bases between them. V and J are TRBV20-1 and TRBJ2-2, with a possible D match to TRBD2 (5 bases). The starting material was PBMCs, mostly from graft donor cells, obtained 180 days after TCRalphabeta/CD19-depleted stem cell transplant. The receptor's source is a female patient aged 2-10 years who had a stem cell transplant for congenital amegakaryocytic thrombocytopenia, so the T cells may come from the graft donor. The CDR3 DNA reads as TGCAGTGCCAAGACTACGCGGAACACCGGGGAGCTGTTTTTT. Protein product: CSAKTTRNTGELFF.